This T cell receptor (beta chain) was captured by sequencing in a study of CD8 T cells in Susac syndrome. Study observations and caveats: The CD4+ T cell repertoires in Susac syndrome did not show any clonal expansion.

V lost 0 bases to trimming and J lost 2 bases; unmatched junction nucleotides: 6. The germline V gene has CDR1 SGHRS and CDR2 YFSETQ. CDR3 length: 16 residues. A note on this clonotype: No antigen is known for it.

Reverse transcription of 0.5 to 1 ug RNA was performed with random hexamers. Multiplex PCR with immunoSEQ amplified the TCR beta CDR3 across 54 Vbeta and 13 Jbeta. Using its own MiXCR run on the immunoSEQ multiplex PCR reads, TCRdb lists one record per CDR3 protein. The table has fewer than 200,000 distinct CDR3 sequences, approximately 94% seen once. Patients with Susac syndrome met diagnostic criteria defined recently for definite or probable disease. The authors negatively isolated CD8+ and CD4+ T cells and FACS-enriched TEMRA cells. Sequencing used CD4+ T cells from PBMCs. The chain employs TRBV5-1 and TRBJ2-3; 7 bases agree with TRBD2. This clonotype was obtained from a human donor with Susac syndrome. CDR3 sequence (DNA): TGCGCCAGCAGCTTGGACGCTAGCGGAAACACAGATACGCAGTATTTT. Amino acid sequence: CASSLDASGNTDTQYF.